This T cell receptor beta chain was observed in a study of cytomegalovirus exposure and HLA in healthy donors. Whole-study results and caveats: Indistinguishable V segments such as TRBV6-2 and TRBV6-3 were excluded.

PCR was performed using 60 Vbeta and 13 Jbeta primers. Repertoires were generated with immunoSEQ multiplex PCR, while TCRdb's copy carries only in-frame clones and drops some. This sample has about 90,000 clones, with more than 65% found just once. The CDR3 runs 13 residues. Germline values: CDR1 MNHEY, CDR2 SMNVEV (reference sequence). The V gene end was trimmed by 2 bases and the J gene end by 6 bases; junction bases not matched to a gene: 1. This clone occurred a few times. Its antigen remains unidentified. The specimen was PBMCs. The sequence was obtained from a man aged 25-40 years in good health and CMV-seronegative. The V call is TRBV27, the J call TRBJ1-5; TRBD1 agrees at 7 bases. The CDR3 region has the DNA TGTGCCAGCAGTTTAAGGGGGCCTCAGCCCCAGCATTTT. This codes for CASSLRGPQPQHF.